This T cell receptor beta chain was sequenced for a study of blood T cell repertoires in COVID-19. Study information: Samples came from the United States, Italy and Spain, spanning acute and convalescent COVID-19.

The V and J ends lost 9 bases and 4 bases respectively, with 18 bases between them. There are 15 residues in the CDR3. Looked up from germline, CDR1 is SNHLY and CDR2 is FYNNEI. Assay used: immunoSEQ multiplex PCR; TCRdb lists only in-frame clones, some missing. The table lists around 76,000 clones, about four fifths of them singletons. V and J are TRBV2 and TRBJ2-2, with D possibly matching TRBD1 (8 bases). Sequenced input: peripheral blood. The TCR was taken from a woman of 80 years or more with active or convalescent COVID-19. In nucleotides, the CDR3 is TGTGCCAGTACGGACAACAGGGGGGGCACCGGGGAGCTGTTTTTT. The encoded protein is CASTDNRGGTGELFF.